Below, 28 T cell receptor beta chains from the same sample are listed, as sequenced in a study of untreated major depressive disorder. This table comes from immunoSEQ multiplex PCR, and its TCRdb copy is limited to in-frame clones, with some not included. Of approximately 24,000 clones listed, approximately 90% are singletons. Study findings and constraints: CD4+ T cells from depressed patients used TRBV05-01 (Vbeta 5.1) more often than controls.

These receptors have no known antigen. The sequenced material came from CD4+ T cells from PBMCs. The receptors come from a woman in her thirties with major depressive disorder.

This chain links TRBV7-2 with TRBJ1-5, with TRBD1 identical over 8 bases. The CDR3 runs 15 residues. The V gene end was trimmed by 5 bases and the J gene end by 6 bases; junction bases not matched to a gene: 9. Per germline, CDR1 SGHTA and CDR2 FQGNSA. The CDR3 protein is CASSVDRALGQPQHF. DNA for the CDR3: TGTGCCAGCAGCGTGGACAGGGCTCTAGGTCAGCCCCAGCATTTT.

V gene TRBV5-1 combines with J gene TRBJ2-3; TRBD2 is a possible D gene (5 bases). V was clipped by 0 bases and J by 0 bases, with 8 bases between them. The germline V gene has CDR1 SGHRS and CDR2 YFSETQ. The CDR3 totals 15 residues. The chain's CDR3 is CASSLGAASTDTQYF. Written as DNA, the CDR3 is TGCGCCAGCAGCTTGGGAGCGGCGAGCACAGATACGCAGTATTTT.

The CDR3 spells CASSVGTYGNEQFF. Written as DNA, the CDR3 is TGTGCCAGCAGCGTAGGGACTTACGGCAATGAGCAGTTCTTC. This chain joins TRBV9 and TRBJ2-1; perhaps TRBD2 as D (5 bases). V shed 0 bases and J shed 6 bases, with 10 bases lying between them. Germline V lookup: CDR1 SGDLS, CDR2 YYNGEE. This CDR3 has 14 residues. Complete variable domain (other parts from reference TRBV9 and TRBJ2-1): DSGVTQTPKHLITATGQRVTLRCSPRSGDLSVYWYQQSLDQGLQFLIQYYNGEERAKGNILERFSAQQFPDLHSELNLSSLELGDSALYFCASSVGTYGNEQFFGPGTRLTVL.

The chain is built from TRBV5-5 and TRBJ1-5; TRBD1 is a possible D gene (5 bases). Germline V gives CDR1 SGHKS, CDR2 YYEKEE (reference sequence). CDR3 length equals 16 residues. V was shortened by 3 bases and J by 1 base, with 14 bases between the two germline ends. The CDR3 is CASSSGPTDSNQPQHF. The CDR3 region has the DNA TGTGCCAGCAGCTCGGGACCGACAGACAGCAATCAGCCCCAGCATTTT.

V usage is TRBV4-1 and J usage is TRBJ2-1; TRBD2 aligns across 7 bases. Losses at the gene ends were 4 bases for V and 2 bases for J; bases not matched to a gene: 8. The CDR3 runs to 16 residues. CDR1 is MGHRA, CDR2 YSYEKL, per germline. The CDR3 DNA sequence: TGCGCCAGCAGCCCCCCCCCAGCGGGGACCTACAATGAGCAGTTCTTC. Translated: CASSPPPAGTYNEQFF.

The chain uses TRBV16 and TRBJ2-7; 9 bases are shared with TRBD1. The junction had 13 bases not matched to a gene; V was cut back by 4 bases and J by 3 bases. Germline V gene lookup returns CDR1 KGHSY and CDR2 FQNENV. CDR3 size: 17 residues. In DNA, the CDR3 is TGTGCCAGCAGCCCCCACCTCCCAAAGGGACAGGGCTACGAGCAGTACTTC. Translation: CASSPHLPKGQGYEQYF. Filled out from reference TRBV16 and TRBJ2-7, the complete variable domain reads GEEVAQTPKHLVRGEGQKAKLYCAPIKGHSYVFWYQQVLKNEFKFLISFQNENVFDETGMPKERFSAKCLPNSPCSLEIQATKLEDSAVYFCASSPHLPKGQGYEQYFGPGTRLTVT.

This chain connects TRBV10-3 to TRBJ1-2; TRBD1 is a possible D gene (5 bases). Looked up from germline, CDR1 is ENHRY and CDR2 is SYGVKD. Deletions cut 3 bases from V and 4 bases from J, with 15 bases between. The CDR3 spans 15 residues. CDR3 sequence reads: CAISDFDGGTYGYTF. In DNA, the CDR3 is TGTGCCATCAGTGACTTCGACGGCGGGACCTATGGCTACACCTTC.

This chain joins TRBV14 and TRBJ2-6; perhaps TRBD1 as D (6 bases). The CDR3 extends over 16 amino acids. Germline CDR1 SGHDN, CDR2 FVKESK. V lost 2 bases and J 2 bases, leaving 10 bases between the germline ends. The chain's CDR3 is CASSQLQGTGANVLTF. CDR3 sequence (DNA): TGTGCCAGCAGCCAATTACAGGGAACTGGGGCCAACGTCCTGACTTTC.

The chain joins TRBV11-2 to TRBJ1-2; D possibly corresponds to TRBD1 (5 bases). The CDR3 totals 16 residues. With 0 bases removed from V and 4 bases from J, the gap between germline ends came to 15 bases. The germline V gene has CDR1 SGHAT and CDR2 FQNNGV. DNA for the CDR3: TGTGCCAGCAGCTTAGATCTACAGGTTACTATCTATGGCTACACCTTC. As protein: CASSLDLQVTIYGYTF.

J is TRBJ1-5 and V is TRBV4-2; D is unresolved. CDR3 length equals 15 residues. The germline V gene has CDR1 LGHNA and CDR2 YNFKEQ. Trimming removed 1 base at V and 4 bases at J, with 11 bases between. CDR3 residues: CASSQGGGANQPQHF. The CDR3 DNA reads TGTGCCAGCAGCCAAGGAGGTGGCGCGAATCAGCCCCAGCATTTT.

This clone occurred once. The rearrangement uses TRBV19 and TRBJ2-7, with D perhaps TRBD2 (6 bases). From germline, CDR1 is LNHDA and CDR2 SQIVND (reference sequence). Trimming shortened V by 6 bases and J by 3 bases, and 15 bases separated the two germline ends. The CDR3 runs 14 residues. In DNA form, the CDR3 reads TGTGCCAGTAGAGGATTCGCCGGGGGCTACGAGCAGTACTTC. Its translation is CASRGFAGGYEQYF.

This chain connects TRBV27 to TRBJ2-2; D possibly corresponds to TRBD1 (6 bases). The V gene's germline CDR1 is MNHEY and CDR2 SMNVEV (reference sequence). This CDR3 is 14 amino acids long. Trimming shortened V by 6 bases and J by 2 bases, and 10 bases separated the two germline ends. CDR3 protein: CASSWTVNTGELFF. CDR3 sequence (DNA): TGTGCCAGCAGCTGGACAGTTAACACCGGGGAGCTGTTTTTT.

The chain joins TRBV15 to TRBJ2-1, with a possible D match to TRBD1 (5 bases). Trimming removed 2 bases at V and 9 bases at J, with 11 bases between. Germline CDR1 is LNHNV and CDR2 is YYDKDF (reference sequence). This CDR3 is 13 amino acids long. The CDR3 DNA reads as TGTGCCACCAGCAGACCGCAGGGCGTTGAGCAGTTCTTC. Translation gives CATSRPQGVEQFF. Filled out from reference TRBV15 and TRBJ2-1, the complete variable domain reads DAMVIQNPRYQVTQFGKPVTLSCSQTLNHNVMYWYQQKSSQAPKLLFHYYDKDFNNEADTPDNFQSRRPNTSFCFLDIRSPGLGDTAMYLCATSRPQGVEQFFGPGTRLTVL.

This clone was picked up one time. This chain's CDR3 is CASSVPGGGSGKNEKLFF. CDR3 nucleotide sequence: TGTGCCAGCAGCGTCCCAGGGGGGGGAAGCGGGAAGAATGAAAAACTGTTTTTT. The chain recombines TRBV5-4 with TRBJ1-4; 7 nucleotides match TRBD1. From germline, CDR1 is SGHNT and CDR2 YYREEE (reference sequence). The J segment lost 5 bases and the V segment lost 4 bases, leaving 17 bases of the junction unmatched. The CDR3 consists of 18 residues.

The chain joins TRBV4-2 to TRBJ1-2; possible D gene TRBD1, 6 bases. Germline assignment: CDR1 LGHNA and CDR2 YNFKEQ. V was shortened by 0 bases and J by 5 bases, with 16 bases between the two germline ends. This CDR3 contains 16 residues. CDR3 in amino acids: CASSQDWGGAGYGYTF. CDR3 bases: TGTGCCAGCAGCCAAGATTGGGGGGGCGCTGGGTATGGCTACACCTTC.

This chain uses TRBV7-2 with TRBJ2-7; no clear D. Germline V CDR1 and CDR2: SGHTA, FQGNSA. Trimming stripped 5 bases from V and 2 bases from J, with 13 bases between. The length of the CDR3 is 14 residues. CDR3 bases: TGTGCCAGCAGCCTGGCAGGTTTGGCCTACGAGCAGTACTTC. Protein: CASSLAGLAYEQYF.

The rearrangement joins TRBV2 to TRBJ2-7; D may be TRBD1 (7 bases). Trimming shortened V by 9 bases and J by 7 bases, and 22 bases separated the two germline ends. The CDR3 extends over 14 amino acids. In germline, CDR1 is SNHLY, CDR2 FYNNEI. The CDR3 DNA follows: TGTGCCAGGGATAAGTCAGGGGGAGGAGGGGAGCAGTACTTC. This translates into CARDKSGGGGEQYF.

This sequence joins TRBV7-9 and TRBJ1-1; TRBD1 agrees at 11 bases. V gave up 4 bases and J gave up 5 bases; unmatched junction bases: 3. The CDR3 totals 14 residues. Germline values: CDR1 SEHNR, CDR2 FQNEAQ (reference sequence). The CDR3 reads CASSSGTGGTEAFF. The CDR3 nucleotides read TGTGCCAGCAGCTCCGGGACAGGGGGGACTGAAGCTTTCTTT.

This chain uses TRBV11-3 with TRBJ1-5; 7 positions match TRBD1. The length of the CDR3 is 17 residues. Per germline, CDR1 SGHNT and CDR2 YENEEA. The junction had 10 bases not matched to a gene; V was cut back by 5 bases and J by 0 bases. The CDR3: CASSIVPAGGSNQPQHF. The CDR3 DNA sequence: TGTGCCAGCAGCATAGTGCCAGCAGGGGGTAGCAATCAGCCCCAGCATTTT.

The genes are TRBV7-2 and TRBJ2-3, with TRBD1 identical over 7 bases. Trimming cost V 4 bases and J 0 bases; bases outside gene matches: 4. The CDR3 totals 15 residues. The germline gives CDR1 SGHTA, CDR2 FQGNSA. As DNA, the CDR3 is TGTGCCAGCAGCTGGCGGACAGGAAGCACAGATACGCAGTATTTT. It codes for CASSWRTGSTDTQYF.

The V and J genes are TRBV2 and TRBJ2-3; a possible D gene is TRBD2 (5 bases). The germline V gene encodes CDR1 SNHLY and CDR2 FYNNEI. Trimming took 8 bases from V and 6 from J, leaving 15 bases between them. CDR3 size: 13 residues. CDR3 amino acids: CASWRGGSDTQYF. CDR3 DNA: TGTGCCAGCTGGAGAGGAGGCAGTGATACGCAGTATTTT.

This chain uses TRBV6-6 with TRBJ1-5; D not certain. This CDR3 has 15 amino acids. The V gene's germline CDR1 is MNHNY and CDR2 SVGAGI (reference sequence). V was clipped by 6 bases and J by 0 bases, with 12 bases between them. CDR3 in amino acids: CASSDGRYSNQPQHF. The CDR3 DNA follows: TGTGCCAGCAGCGACGGGCGGTATAGCAATCAGCCCCAGCATTTT.

V gene TRBV6-5 combines with J gene TRBJ2-3, with D possibly matching TRBD1 (6 bases). Trimming left V 4 bases short and J 1 base short, with 9 bases between. The CDR3 runs to 14 residues. Per germline, CDR1 MNHEY and CDR2 SVGAGI. The CDR3, as DNA: TGTGCCAGCAGTTTGGGACAAGGCACAGATACGCAGTATTTT. Amino acids: CASSLGQGTDTQYF.

The rearrangement links TRBV28 to TRBJ2-7, with 9 bases identical to TRBD1. Germline CDR1 is MDHEN and CDR2 is SYDVKM. The V and J ends lost 7 bases and 3 bases, in that order; junction bases with no gene match: 10. There are 15 residues in the CDR3. CDR3 DNA: TGTGCCAGCACCAGGACAGGGGCTAAACACTACGAGCAGTACTTC. As protein: CASTRTGAKHYEQYF.

This sequence joins TRBV4-3 and TRBJ1-6; D gene uncertain. Looked up from germline, CDR1 is LGHNA and CDR2 is YSLEER. The CDR3 has 17 residues. V lost 1 base and J lost 0, with 10 bases in between. CDR3 DNA: TGCGCCAGCAGCCAAGGGTCGACGAGCTCCTATAATTCACCCCTCCACTTT. Encoded protein: CASSQGSTSSYNSPLHF.

The rearrangement uses TRBV6-5 and TRBJ2-7; the D is unclear. Looked up from germline, CDR1 is MNHEY and CDR2 is SVGAGI. The CDR3 has 11 amino acids. Trimming took 4 bases from V and 4 from J, leaving 5 bases between them. The CDR3 here is CASSSPYEQYF. In DNA form, the CDR3 reads TGTGCCAGCAGTTCACCTTACGAGCAGTACTTC.

The rearrangement joins TRBV4-2 to TRBJ1-4; no definite D call. Germline V gives CDR1 LGHNA, CDR2 YNFKEQ. Trimming took 0 bases from V and 5 from J, leaving 7 bases between them. The CDR3 spans 14 residues. CDR3 loop: CASSQERGNEKLFF. CDR3 DNA sequence: TGTGCCAGCAGCCAAGAGAGAGGGAATGAAAAACTGTTTTTT.

This clone came up once. The chain uses TRBV28 and TRBJ1-6; D gene ambiguous. CDR1 and CDR2 (germline): MDHEN, SYDVKM. CDR3 length: 16 amino acids. With 4 bases removed from V and 10 bases from J, the gap between germline ends came to 20 bases. CDR3 bases: TGTGCCAGCAGTTCCCAAGGCGGGTCCGGGCGGTCACCCCTCCACTTT. Protein: CASSSQGGSGRSPLHF. Full variable domain (remainder filled in from reference TRBV28 and TRBJ1-6): DVKVTQSSRYLVKRTGEKVFLECVQDMDHENMFWYRQDPGLGLRLIYFSYDVKMKEKGDIPEGYSVSREKKERFSLILESASTNQTSMYLCASSSQGGSGRSPLHFGNGTRLTVT.